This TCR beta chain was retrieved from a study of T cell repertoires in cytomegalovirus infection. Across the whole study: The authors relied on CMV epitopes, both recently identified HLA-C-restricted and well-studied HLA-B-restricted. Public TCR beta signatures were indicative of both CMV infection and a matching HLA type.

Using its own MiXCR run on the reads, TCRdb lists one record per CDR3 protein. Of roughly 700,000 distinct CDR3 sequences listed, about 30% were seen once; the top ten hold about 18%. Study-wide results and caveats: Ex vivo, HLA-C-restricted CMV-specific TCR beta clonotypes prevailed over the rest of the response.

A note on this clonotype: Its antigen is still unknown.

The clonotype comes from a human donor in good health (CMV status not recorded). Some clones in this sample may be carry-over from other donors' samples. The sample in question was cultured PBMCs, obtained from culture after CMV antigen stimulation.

For the CDR3, the DNA is TGTGCCAGCAGTTACGGCGGGAGGGCCGGGGATACGCAGTATTTT. It translates to CASSYGGRAGDTQYF. The V and J genes are TRBV6-2 or TRBV6-3 and TRBJ2-3, with TRBD2 matching over 9 bases. This CDR3 has 15 amino acids. Germline assignment: CDR1 MNHEY and CDR2 SVGEGT. J gave up 6 bases and V 2 bases, and 6 bases lay outside the gene matches.